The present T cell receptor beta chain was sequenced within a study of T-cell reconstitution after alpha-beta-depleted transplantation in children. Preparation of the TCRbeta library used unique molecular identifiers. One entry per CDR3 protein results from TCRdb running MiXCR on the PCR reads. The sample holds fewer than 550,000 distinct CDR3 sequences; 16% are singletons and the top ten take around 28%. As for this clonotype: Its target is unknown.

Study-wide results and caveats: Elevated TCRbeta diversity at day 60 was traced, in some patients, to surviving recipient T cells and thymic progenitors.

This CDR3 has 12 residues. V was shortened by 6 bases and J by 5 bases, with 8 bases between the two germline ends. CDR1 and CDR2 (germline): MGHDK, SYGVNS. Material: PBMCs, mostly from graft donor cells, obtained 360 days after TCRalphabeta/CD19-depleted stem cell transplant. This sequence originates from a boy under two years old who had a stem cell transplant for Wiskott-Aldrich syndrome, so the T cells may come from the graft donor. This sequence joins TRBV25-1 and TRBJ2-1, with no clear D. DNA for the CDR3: TGTGCCAGCAGCGGGCTGAACAATGAGCAGTTCTTC. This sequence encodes CASSGLNNEQFF.